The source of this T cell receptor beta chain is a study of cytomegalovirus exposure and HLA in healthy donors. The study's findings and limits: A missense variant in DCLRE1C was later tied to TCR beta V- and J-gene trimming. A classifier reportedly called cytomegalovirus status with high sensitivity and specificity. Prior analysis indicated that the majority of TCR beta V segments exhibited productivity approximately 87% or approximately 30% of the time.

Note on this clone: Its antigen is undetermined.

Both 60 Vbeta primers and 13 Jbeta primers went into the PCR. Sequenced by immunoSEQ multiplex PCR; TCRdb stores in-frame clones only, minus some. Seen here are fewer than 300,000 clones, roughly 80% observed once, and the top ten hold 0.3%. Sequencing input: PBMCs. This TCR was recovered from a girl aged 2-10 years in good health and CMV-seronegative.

CDR3 sequence: CARTDRLASGYTF. The CDR3 nucleotides are TGTGCCAGAACGGACAGGCTAGCCAGTGGCTACACCTTC. The rearrangement joins TRBV5-3 to TRBJ1-2, with 7 bases matching TRBD1. TRBV5-3 is an open reading frame whose function is uncertain. J was trimmed by 7 bases and V by 6 bases; bases with no gene match: 9. CDR3 length equals 13 residues.